Below are 8 T cell receptor beta chains sequenced from a single sample in a study of OX40 agonist ivuxolimab in advanced cancers. The protocol was immunoSEQ multiplex PCR, while the TCRdb copy is restricted to in-frame clones and leaves out a portion. Found here are about 68,000 clones, more than 65% of them singletons; the top ten hold 1.5% to 2%. Sequences were derived from CD4+ or CD8+ T cells sorted from blood, sampled in a trial of the OX40 agonist ivuxolimab. These receptors were taken from an adult with an advanced solid tumor such as melanoma, head and neck, liver or kidney cancer.

The genes are TRBV5-1 and TRBJ1-1; weak D call: TRBD1 (5 bases). V dropped 0 bases and J dropped 5 bases, with 11 bases sitting between them. The CDR3 runs to 14 residues. Germline V gene data show CDR1 as SGHRS and CDR2 as YFSETQ. CDR3 amino acids: CASSLGGVVTEAFF. CDR3 in DNA: TGCGCCAGCAGCTTGGGGGGCGTAGTGACTGAAGCTTTCTTT.

The chain couples TRBV10-3 to TRBJ2-3; 8 bases fit TRBD1. The CDR3 contains 13 residues. V gave up 10 bases and J gave up 2 bases; unmatched junction bases: 5. Germline V CDR1 and CDR2: ENHRY, SYGVKD. CDR3: CATTGGYTDTQYF. DNA of the CDR3: TGTGCCACCACAGGGGGGTACACAGATACGCAGTATTTT.

DNA of the CDR3: TGTGCCAGCACCGACAGAGACTACGACACAGATACGCAGTATTTT. It specifies CASTDRDYDTDTQYF. V usage is TRBV6-1 and J usage is TRBJ2-3, with D perhaps assigned TRBD1 or TRBD2 (5 bases each). CDR3 length: 15 amino acids. From germline, CDR1 is MNHNS and CDR2 SASEGT. The V and J ends lost 7 bases and 2 bases respectively, with 16 bases between them.

V is TRBV4-1 and J is TRBJ2-3; D possibly corresponds to TRBD2 (6 bases). The CDR3 covers 16 residues. V lost 0 bases, J lost 4 bases, and 14 bases lay in between. Germline CDR1 and CDR2: MGHRA and YSYEKL. The CDR3 region has the DNA TGCGCCAGCAGCCAAGATCGTGGGAGGCAGGCAGATACGCAGTATTTT. Its protein product is CASSQDRGRQADTQYF.

This chain uses TRBV19 with TRBJ2-3, with TRBD2 as a possible D gene (6 bases). V shed 7 bases and J shed 2 bases, with 16 bases lying between them. In germline, CDR1 is LNHDA, CDR2 SQIVND (reference sequence). The CDR3 extends over 15 amino acids. Here the CDR3 reads CASTTREKATDTQYF. The DNA for the CDR3 is TGTGCCAGTACCACCCGGGAGAAAGCCACAGATACGCAGTATTTT.

The count of this clone is one. This chain links TRBV27 with TRBJ2-4; 7 nucleotides match TRBD1. Trimming took 7 bases from V and 8 from J; bases not matched to a gene: 11. The CDR3 covers 14 residues. From germline, CDR1 is MNHEY and CDR2 SMNVEV (reference sequence). CDR3 nucleotides: TGTGCCAGCATGGGGGTACCCACAGGGGACATTCAGTACTTC. Translating it yields CASMGVPTGDIQYF.

The V and J genes are TRBV28 and TRBJ1-5; D gene uncertain. The CDR3 consists of 11 residues. The germline V and J ends were trimmed by 3 bases and 3 bases, with 0 bases remaining between them. Germline V gene lookup returns CDR1 MDHEN and CDR2 SYDVKM. CDR3 in amino acids: CASSFNQPQHF. CDR3 in DNA: TGTGCCAGCAGTTTCAATCAGCCCCAGCATTTT.

The chain carries TRBV5-4 and TRBJ1-3; the D is unclear. This CDR3 spans 12 amino acids. The V end was cut by 4 bases, the J end by 4 bases, with 6 bases between. Germline CDR1 reads SGHNT; CDR2 reads YYREEE (reference sequence). CDR3 loop: CASSGGGNTIYF. The CDR3 DNA reads TGTGCCAGCAGCGGTGGGGGAAACACCATATATTTT.